The T cell receptor (beta chain) described here comes from a study of Ad26.COV2.S vaccination and SARS-CoV-2 variants. Generated by immunoSEQ multiplex PCR, the TCRdb table keeps only in-frame clones and is missing some. This table holds approximately 350,000 clones, roughly 85% found once. The CDR3 totals 13 residues. Germline V gene sequence: CDR1 SGHTA, CDR2 FQGNSA. The ends were cut back, 5 bases at V and 2 bases at J, with 10 bases in the middle. The treatment here: some 20 received Ad26.COV2.S at low or high dose, single or two shots; roughly five received placebo; per-sample allocation not given. The samples date from day 63 after the first vaccine or placebo injection. An adult donor aged 18-55 years was enrolled in Boston.

This TCR was recovered from a person between 18 and 59 years old who received the Ad26.COV2.S COVID-19 vaccine or a placebo. This specimen was peripheral blood, taken in a trial of Ad26.COV2.S vaccine versus placebo. V and J are TRBV7-2 and TRBJ2-7, with D tentatively TRBD1 (6 bases). CDR3 sequence: CASSIDRPYEQYF. CDR3 in DNA: TGTGCCAGCAGCATTGACAGGCCCTACGAGCAGTACTTC.